This paragraph covers one TCR beta chain sequence. This sample is drawn from a study of control samples from healthy donors and cancer patients. Data came from immunoSEQ multiplex PCR; TCRdb stores just in-frame clones and leaves some out. Of about 110,000 clones listed, about nine tenths are singletons. The clonotype comes from a human donor in good health. The donor label of this sample is uncertain. Sequencing input: blood.

The CDR3 spells CASSISGLAGIYNEQFF. CDR3 nucleotide sequence: TGTGCCAGTAGTATCTCCGGACTAGCGGGGATCTACAATGAGCAGTTCTTC. The rearrangement links TRBV19 to TRBJ2-1; 12 positions match TRBD2. CDR1 and CDR2 from the germline V gene are LNHDA and SQIVND (reference sequence). The V gene end was trimmed by 3 bases and the J gene end by 3 bases; junction bases not matched to a gene: 6. The CDR3 has 17 residues.